This TCR beta chain was documented in a study of OX40 agonist ivuxolimab in advanced cancers. Study-wide background: The dose-escalation group included hepatocellular carcinoma, melanoma, renal cell carcinoma and head and neck cancer. Study-level points and caveats: Patients with a partial response at 0.1-3.0 mg/kg had among the lowest clonal expansion.

The CDR3 is made up of 13 amino acids. Trimming stripped 0 bases from V and 4 bases from J, with 6 bases between. CDR1 and CDR2 from the germline V gene are LGHNA and YNFKEQ. Some clones are missing from TCRdb's copy, which holds only in-frame ones; the method was immunoSEQ multiplex PCR. The table includes tens of thousands of clones, roughly 88% detected once. Comments on this clone: Its specificity is unknown.

This specimen consisted of CD4+ or CD8+ T cells sorted from blood, obtained in a trial of the OX40 agonist ivuxolimab. The chain combines TRBV4-2 with TRBJ1-2; D is uncertain. This sequence was found in an adult with an advanced solid tumor such as melanoma, head and neck, liver or kidney cancer. CDR3 nucleotide sequence: TGTGCCAGCAGCCAAGAAAATAGCTATGGCTACACCTTC. Amino acid sequence: CASSQENSYGYTF.